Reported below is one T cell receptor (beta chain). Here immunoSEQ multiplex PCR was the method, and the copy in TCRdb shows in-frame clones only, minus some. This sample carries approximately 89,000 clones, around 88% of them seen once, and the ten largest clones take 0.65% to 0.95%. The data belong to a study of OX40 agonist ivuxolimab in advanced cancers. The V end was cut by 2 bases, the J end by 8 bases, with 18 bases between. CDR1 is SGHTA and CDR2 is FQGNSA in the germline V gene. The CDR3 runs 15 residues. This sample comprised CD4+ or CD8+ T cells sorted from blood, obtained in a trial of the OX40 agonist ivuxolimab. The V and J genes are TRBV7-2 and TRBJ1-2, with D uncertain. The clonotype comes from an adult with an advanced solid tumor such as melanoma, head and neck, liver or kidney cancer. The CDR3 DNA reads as TGTGCCAGCAGCTTAAATGGGCAGGCCCCGAGGGGCTACACCTTC. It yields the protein CASSLNGQAPRGYTF.